This passage covers 10 T cell receptor beta chains from one sample sequenced in a study of OX40 agonist ivuxolimab in advanced cancers. Sequencing was performed with immunoSEQ multiplex PCR; in TCRdb, only in-frame clones are kept and a portion is missing. The sample lists fewer than 60,000 clones; roughly 80% were seen once. The source material was CD4+ or CD8+ T cells sorted from blood, sampled in a trial of the OX40 agonist ivuxolimab. The receptors shown here come from an adult with an advanced solid tumor such as melanoma, head and neck, liver or kidney cancer.

This sequence joins TRBV27 and TRBJ2-7; perhaps TRBD2 as D (6 bases). The V and J ends lost 2 bases and 0 bases respectively, with 11 bases between them. CDR1 is MNHEY and CDR2 is SMNVEV in the germline V gene (reference sequence). CDR3 length: 15 residues. CDR3: CASSLRLGGSYEQYF. In DNA form, the CDR3 reads TGTGCCAGCAGTTTAAGGCTGGGGGGCTCCTACGAGCAGTACTTC.

The chain employs TRBV14 and TRBJ2-3; the match to TRBD2 covers 10 bases. Germline V gene data show CDR1 as SGHDN and CDR2 as FVKESK. The CDR3 is made up of 18 amino acids. Trimming removed 4 bases from V and 0 bases from J; junction bases left unmatched: 10. The CDR3 DNA reads as TGTGCCAGCAGCCTCGGACTAGCGGCTCCCCCTAGCACAGATACGCAGTATTTT. Translated, it gives CASSLGLAAPPSTDTQYF.

The chain employs TRBV28 and TRBJ2-7, with D possibly matching TRBD2 (6 bases). CDR3 length equals 14 residues. Trimming shortened V by 2 bases and J by 3 bases, and 11 bases separated the two germline ends. Germline CDR1 MDHEN, CDR2 SYDVKM. CDR3 coding DNA: TGTGCCAGCAGTTTAGGGCAGGGAGGCTACGAGCAGTACTTC. It codes for CASSLGQGGYEQYF.

This clone has a single count. The chain couples TRBV2 to TRBJ2-7; D not resolved. In germline, CDR1 is SNHLY, CDR2 FYNNEI. The V end lost 9 bases, the J end lost 3 bases, and 9 bases lay between the germline ends. The CDR3 covers 11 residues. CDR3 DNA: TGTGCCAGAGGAAATCACTACGAGCAGTACTTC. Translating it yields CARGNHYEQYF.

The rearrangement links TRBV5-1 to TRBJ1-4; possibly TRBD1 for D (5 bases). Germline V gives CDR1 SGHRS, CDR2 YFSETQ. The ends were cut back, 1 base at V and 0 bases at J, with 16 bases in the middle. The CDR3 has 18 residues. CDR3 residues: CASSLRGSISATNEKLFF. In DNA, the CDR3 is TGCGCCAGCAGCTTGAGGGGCAGCATATCGGCAACTAATGAAAAACTGTTTTTT.

The chain carries TRBV10-3 and TRBJ2-5; unclear D gene. Trimming stripped 4 bases from V and 2 bases from J, with 11 bases between. The CDR3 spans 14 residues. Germline assignment: CDR1 ENHRY and CDR2 SYGVKD. The CDR3 reads CAISGSSVQETQYF. CDR3 in DNA: TGTGCCATCAGTGGAAGCTCAGTTCAAGAGACCCAGTACTTC.

The V call is TRBV12-1, the J call TRBJ2-1; the D call in the table, TRBD2, was not verified against the DNA. TRBV12-1 is recorded as a pseudogene. The CDR3 extends over 15 amino acids. The DNA for the CDR3 is TGTGCCAGCACCTCCCGGCTAGCGGGTAGTGATGAGCAGTTCTTC. It specifies CASTSRLAGSDEQFF.

The CDR3 sequence: CASSVGQGNYEQYF. DNA of the CDR3: TGTGCCAGCAGCGTAGGCCAGGGAAACTACGAGCAGTACTTC. The gene calls are TRBV9 and TRBJ2-7; a possible D gene is TRBD1 (5 bases). The CDR3 totals 14 residues. The germline CDR1 and CDR2 sequences are SGDLS and YYNGEE. V was shortened by 0 bases and J by 3 bases, with 10 bases between the two germline ends.

The CDR3 nucleotides read TGTGCCAGTACCCCACTCCTCTCCTTGGACAGGCTCGACGGGGGAGGAGAGCAGTTCTTC. Protein product: CASTPLLSLDRLDGGGEQFF. V is TRBV19 and J is TRBJ2-1; perhaps TRBD1 as D (7 bases). Germline lookup yields CDR1 LNHDA and CDR2 SQIVND (reference sequence). V gave up 7 bases and J gave up 10 bases, with 38 bases separating them. CDR3 length: 20 residues.

This clone was seen once. The chain combines TRBV10-3 with TRBJ1-1; D is unclear. V was cut by 1 base and J by 1 base, with 4 bases left in between. CDR1 and CDR2 (germline): ENHRY, SYGVKD. The CDR3 runs to 13 residues. In nucleotides, the CDR3 is TGTGCCATCAGTGAGTATCCGAACACTGAAGCTTTCTTT. It encodes CAISEYPNTEAFF.